This T cell receptor beta chain was retrieved from a study of T cell responses to AZD1222 COVID-19 vaccine. Overall study findings and caveats: Samples come after the peak T cell response, not at day 14.

Regarding this clone: What it recognizes is unknown.

Clones were read by immunoSEQ multiplex PCR, and TCRdb kept only the in-frame ones, dropping some. The table has around 150,000 clones, 70% to 90% seen once. Germline V gene data show CDR1 as SGHRS and CDR2 as YFSETQ. The CDR3 runs to 14 residues. V shed 5 bases, J shed 4 bases, and the junction held 7 bases outside the gene matches. This receptor was obtained from an adult who received the AZD1222 COVID-19 vaccine. The V and J genes are TRBV5-1 and TRBJ1-2; TRBD1 agrees at 8 bases. Here the sequenced sample was peripheral blood, taken 28 days after the second AZD1222 dose. CDR3 amino acids: CASRFDRGGYGYTF. In nucleotides, the CDR3 is TGCGCCAGCAGATTTGACAGGGGTGGCTATGGCTACACCTTC.